The clone carrying this T cell receptor beta chain has a single count. The assay was immunoSEQ multiplex PCR, and TCRdb's table has in-frame clones only and misses some. The data contain 25,000 to 35,000 clones, approximately 91% of them singletons. The ends lost 4 bases at V and 1 base at J; junction bases unmatched: 4. This CDR3 region has 15 residues. From germline, CDR1 is MRHNA and CDR2 SNTAGT. These data come from a study of glioma-infiltrating T cells after dendritic cell vaccination. Background on the study: Monocyte-derived dendritic cells, cultured approximately 7 days with IL-4 and GM-CSF, were pulsed with autologous tumor lysate.

The sample consisted of blood, taken before dendritic cell vaccination. This sequence joins TRBV6-4 and TRBJ1-2; TRBD1 matches at 9 bases. The receptor was derived from a human donor with glioblastoma. The CDR3 sequence is CASSAATGGNYGYTF. In DNA, the CDR3 is TGTGCCAGCAGTGCCGCGACAGGGGGTAACTATGGCTACACCTTC.